This T cell receptor beta chain was retrieved from a study of molecular identifiers for immune sequencing clone quantification. Broader study findings: Highly expanded clone sizes could be underestimated by identical TCR molecules sharing a barcode.

The sample holds a few counts of this clonotype. Its antigen is unknown. Germline CDR1 reads MNHEY; CDR2 reads SVGEGT. The V gene lost 6 bases and the J gene lost 6 bases, with 8 bases spanning the gap. CDR3 size: 12 residues. For bulk TCR libraries, previously described methods and listed TCR primers were used. Using its own MiXCR run on the PCR reads, TCRdb lists one record per CDR3 protein. The sample shows roughly 90,000 distinct CDR3 sequences, around a quarter of them seen only once. The sample consisted of naive CD8+ T cells from blood, with Jurkat cell RNA spiked in. Specified subset: FACS-sorted CD8+CD4-CCR7+CD45RA+ naive T cells. The sequence derives from a human donor in good health. Some libraries in this study had Jurkat cell RNA spiked in. The gene calls are TRBV6-2 or TRBV6-3 and TRBJ2-2, with D possibly matching TRBD1 (6 bases). As DNA, the CDR3 is TGTGCCAGCAGACAGGGTGCCGGGGAGCTGTTTTTT. Protein product: CASRQGAGELFF.